These T cell receptor beta chains were read from a single sample in a study of OX40 agonist ivuxolimab in advanced cancers. TCRdb keeps only in-frame clones here, not all; method: immunoSEQ multiplex PCR. In the table there are about 92,000 clones, roughly 90% of which are singletons. The sample in question was CD4+ or CD8+ T cells sorted from blood, obtained in a trial of the OX40 agonist ivuxolimab. Source of these receptors: an adult with an advanced solid tumor such as melanoma, head and neck, liver or kidney cancer. CDR3s include the opening cysteine and the closing phenylalanine or tryptophan. D genes are given only for firm matches. For some rows the clone size is stated as once, few or many, or as a class when expanded; others skip it.

D gene	V gene	clone size	J gene	CDR3 DNA	CDR3 protein
TRBD2	TRBV9	.	TRBJ2-5	TGTGCCAGCAGCGTAGCTGGGACTAGCGCTCAAGAGACCCAGTACTTC	CASSVAGTSAQETQYF
.	TRBV4-1	.	TRBJ2-1	TGCGCCAGCAGCCAAGGGGGAAACTACAATGAGCAGTTCTTC	CASSQGGNYNEQFF
.	TRBV18	.	TRBJ2-3	TGTGCCAGCTCACCACCTATGGGGGGAGATACGCAGTATTTT	CASSPPMGGDTQYF
TRBD2	TRBV9	.	TRBJ2-3	TGTGCCAGCAGCGTCTTAACTAGCGGGAGGGTTGGAGATACGCAGTATTTT	CASSVLTSGRVGDTQYF
TRBD1	TRBV5-1	once	TRBJ1-1	TGCGCCAGCAGCTTTGGAGGGACAGCTAACACTGAAGCTTTCTTT	CASSFGGTANTEAFF
.	TRBV14	.	TRBJ2-3	TGTGCCAGCAGCCAAGGCATGACAGGAGGCACAGATACGCAGTATTTT	CASSQGMTGGTDTQYF
.	TRBV5-1	.	TRBJ2-3	TGCGCCAGCAGCTTGGAAAGTGTGTTCACAGATACGCAGTATTTT	CASSLESVFTDTQYF
TRBD1	TRBV5-1	once	TRBJ2-7	TGCGCCACCTCCTTGGGGCAGGGGGCTTACGAGCAGTACTTC	CATSLGQGAYEQYF
.	TRBV30	.	TRBJ2-3	TGTGCCTGGAGTGTGTGGAGAACTAGCACAGATACGCAGTATTTT	CAWSVWRTSTDTQYF
.	TRBV19	.	TRBJ2-1	TGTGCCAGTAAGTTCGACCCGAGCTCCTACAATGAGCAGTTCTTC	CASKFDPSSYNEQFF
TRBD2	TRBV11-3	.	TRBJ2-5	TGTGCCAGCAGCCCCCGAGCGGGAGGGGGAGAGACCCAGTACTTC	CASSPRAGGGETQYF
.	TRBV7-3	.	TRBJ2-5	TGTGCCAGCAGCTTATGGCCCCGCGGGGTAAGGGACCAAGAGACCCAGTACTTC	CASSLWPRGVRDQETQYF
.	TRBV7-9	.	TRBJ2-1	TGTGCCAGCAGCTTACGTCCAGGGCCGAATGAGCAGTTCTTC	CASSLRPGPNEQFF
.	TRBV18	.	TRBJ2-1	TGTGCCAGCTCACCTATGAGCTCCTACAATGAGCAGTTCTTC	CASSPMSSYNEQFF
TRBD2	TRBV5-4	.	TRBJ2-3	TGTGCCAGCAGCTTTAGCGGGAGGCCGGGGGATACGCAGTATTTT	CASSFSGRPGDTQYF
.	TRBV18	.	TRBJ2-2	TGTGCCAGCTCACCACGAAGTCAGGGCCCCTCCGGGGAGCTGTTTTTT	CASSPRSQGPSGELFF
.	TRBV5-1	many	TRBJ2-2	TGCGCCAGCAGCTTCGGCACGAACACCGGGGAGCTGTTTTTT	CASSFGTNTGELFF
.	TRBV28	.	TRBJ1-5	TGTGCCAGCAGGGGGGCTCTGGCAGGTCAGCCCCAGCATTTT	CASRGALAGQPQHF
.	TRBV10-3	once	TRBJ2-3	TGTGCCATCAGGGGAAGATATAGCACAGATACGCAGTATTTT	CAIRGRYSTDTQYF
TRBD1	TRBV7-2	.	TRBJ1-5	TGTGCCAGCAGCCGAACCGAAGAGTCAGGGGGCATACGTCAGCCCCAGCATTTT	CASSRTEESGGIRQPQHF
.	TRBV5-1	.	TRBJ1-1	TGCGCCAGCAGCTGGGGGGCGGACACTGAAGCTTTCTTT	CASSWGADTEAFF
.	TRBV7-2	.	TRBJ2-3	TGTGCCAGCAGCTTCAAGGGAGCGGATACGCAGTATTTT	CASSFKGADTQYF
TRBD2	TRBV11-2	.	TRBJ2-3	TGTGCCAGCAGCTTAAGGCCGACTAGCGGGACGACCACAGATACGCAGTATTTT	CASSLRPTSGTTTDTQYF
TRBD1	TRBV28	.	TRBJ1-5	TGTGCCAGCAGACCCACCGGGACAGCTAATCAGCCCCAGCATTTT	CASRPTGTANQPQHF
TRBD1	TRBV7-9	.	TRBJ2-5	TGTGCCAGCAGCTTGCACTCCAGGGGGCACGAGACCCAGTACTTC	CASSLHSRGHETQYF
.	TRBV4-2	.	TRBJ1-1	TGTGCCAGCAGCCAAGGGGACACCGGCAACACTGAAGCTTTCTTT	CASSQGDTGNTEAFF
TRBD1	TRBV4-3	once	TRBJ1-5	TGCGCCAGCAGCCAAGATACGGGACAGGGGCTGAATCAGCCCCAGCATTTT	CASSQDTGQGLNQPQHF
.	TRBV5-7	.	TRBJ1-5	TGTGCCAGCAGCCCCGCAACGGGACGGAAAAATCAGCCCCAGCATTTT	CASSPATGRKNQPQHF
.	TRBV19	.	TRBJ1-3	TGTGCCAGTAGCGACAACCCTGGAAACACCATATATTTT	CASSDNPGNTIYF
.	TRBV10-1	few	TRBJ1-5	TGCGCCAGCAGACCATTTTTTCTGCAGCCCCAGCATTTT	CASRPFFLQPQHF
TRBD2	TRBV5-1	.	TRBJ2-3	TGCGCCAGCAGCTTGGATGGTAGCGGGAACACAGATACGCAGTATTTT	CASSLDGSGNTDTQYF
.	TRBV5-1	.	TRBJ2-3	TGCGCCAGCAGCTTGGGAAGACAGAGATCCACAGATACGCAGTATTTT	CASSLGRQRSTDTQYF
TRBD1	TRBV7-3	few	TRBJ2-3	TGTGCCAGCAGCTTATTAGGGGACAGAACGCAGTATTTT	CASSLLGDRTQYF
TRBD2	TRBV11-2	.	TRBJ2-7	TGTGCCAGCAGCTTAGCGGGAGGGAGCTCCTACGAGCAGTACTTC	CASSLAGGSSYEQYF
.	TRBV9	.	TRBJ2-3	TGTGCCAGCAGCGTAGTGGCGGCAACCACAGATACGCAGTATTTT	CASSVVAATTDTQYF
.	TRBV7-2	.	TRBJ1-3	TGTGCCAGCAGCTTATCCATATCACTCCTAAACACCATATATTTT	CASSLSISLLNTIYF
.	TRBV10-1	.	TRBJ1-2	TGCGCCAGCATAGAGCCCCGGGACGTCTCCTATGGCTACACCTTC	CASIEPRDVSYGYTF
.	TRBV7-3	.	TRBJ2-2	TGTGCCAGCAGCCCGGAGGGGCGAACCGGGGAGCTGTTTTTT	CASSPEGRTGELFF
.	TRBV18	.	TRBJ2-5	TGTGCCAGCTCACCGTTGGACGGGAAAGAGACCCAGTACTTC	CASSPLDGKETQYF
.	TRBV18	once	TRBJ2-5	TGTGCCAGCTCAAGATTGGGGGGCCGAGAGACCCAGTACTTC	CASSRLGGRETQYF
TRBD1	TRBV7-9	once	TRBJ2-3	TGTGCCAGCAGCTTGTGGACAGGGGGGGAAGATACGCAGTATTTT	CASSLWTGGEDTQYF
TRBD2	TRBV7-3	.	TRBJ2-1	TGTGCCAGCAGCAGGGGACTAGCGGGAGACAATGAGCAGTTCTTC	CASSRGLAGDNEQFF
.	TRBV7-6	.	TRBJ1-2	TGTGCCAGCAGCTTGATGGCCCATGGCTACACCTTC	CASSLMAHGYTF
.	TRBV7-2	.	TRBJ2-4	TGTGCCAGCAGCTTCTCATCCCGAAGGGAAAACATTCAGTACTTC	CASSFSSRRENIQYF
.	TRBV10-3	.	TRBJ1-1	TGTGCCATCAAGCAGGGGCTGGACACTGAAGCTTTCTTT	CAIKQGLDTEAFF
TRBD1	TRBV5-6	once	TRBJ1-1	TGTGCCAGCAGCTCCTGGACAGGGGCGAACACTGAAGCTTTCTTT	CASSSWTGANTEAFF
TRBD2	TRBV5-4	.	TRBJ2-1	TGTGCCAGCAGCCGGCCGACTAGCGGGAGGGCCTACAATGAGCAGTTCTTC	CASSRPTSGRAYNEQFF
.	TRBV2	.	TRBJ2-1	TGTGCCAGCAGTGAACGGCACAATGAGCAGTTCTTC	CASSERHNEQFF
.	TRBV11-2	.	TRBJ2-7	TGTGCCAGCAGCTTAGCCCGGACTCCGACCCTGGAGCAGTACTTC	CASSLARTPTLEQYF
TRBD1	TRBV2	.	TRBJ2-3	TGTGCCAGCAGTGAGCCCTTGAGGGGGCGCCTTAGCACAGATACGCAGTATTTT	CASSEPLRGRLSTDTQYF